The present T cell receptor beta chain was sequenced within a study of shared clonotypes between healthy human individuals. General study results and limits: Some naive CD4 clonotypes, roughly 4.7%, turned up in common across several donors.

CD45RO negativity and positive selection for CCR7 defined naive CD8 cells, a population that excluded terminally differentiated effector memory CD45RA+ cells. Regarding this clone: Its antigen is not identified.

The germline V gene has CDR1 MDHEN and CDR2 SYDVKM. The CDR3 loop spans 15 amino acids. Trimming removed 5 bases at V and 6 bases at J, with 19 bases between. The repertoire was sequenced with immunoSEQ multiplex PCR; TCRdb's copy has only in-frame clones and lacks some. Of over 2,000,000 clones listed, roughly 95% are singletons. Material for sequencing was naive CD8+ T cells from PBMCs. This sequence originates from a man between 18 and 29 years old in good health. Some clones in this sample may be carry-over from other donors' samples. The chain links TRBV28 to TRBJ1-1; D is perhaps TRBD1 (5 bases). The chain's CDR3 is CASSLYEGRDAEAFF. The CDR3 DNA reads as TGTGCCAGCAGTCTTTACGAAGGCAGGGACGCTGAAGCTTTCTTT.